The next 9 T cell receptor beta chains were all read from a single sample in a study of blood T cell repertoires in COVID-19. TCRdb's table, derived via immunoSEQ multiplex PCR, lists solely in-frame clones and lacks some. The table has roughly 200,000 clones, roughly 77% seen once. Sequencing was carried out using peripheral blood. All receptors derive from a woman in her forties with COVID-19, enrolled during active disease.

In DNA form, the CDR3 reads TGTGCCAGCACCCCTACGGGTAGTATTAATTCACCCCTCCACTTT. Translating gives CASTPTGSINSPLHF. V usage is TRBV28 and J usage is TRBJ1-6; D is unclear. Trimming pared 7 bases from V and 6 bases from J, leaving 16 bases between. The CDR3 extends over 15 amino acids. Germline assignment: CDR1 MDHEN and CDR2 SYDVKM.

The CDR3 DNA reads TGTGCCAGCACCATTGGGACAGGGATGACTGAAGCTTTCTTT. Encoded protein: CASTIGTGMTEAFF. The rearrangement joins TRBV28 to TRBJ1-1; 9 nucleotides align to TRBD1. The CDR3 contains 14 residues. The ends lost 7 bases at V and 5 bases at J; junction bases unmatched: 8. The germline V gene has CDR1 MDHEN and CDR2 SYDVKM. Full variable domain (remainder filled in from reference TRBV28 and TRBJ1-1): DVKVTQSSRYLVKRTGEKVFLECVQDMDHENMFWYRQDPGLGLRLIYFSYDVKMKEKGDIPEGYSVSREKKERFSLILESASTNQTSMYLCASTIGTGMTEAFFGQGTRLTVV.

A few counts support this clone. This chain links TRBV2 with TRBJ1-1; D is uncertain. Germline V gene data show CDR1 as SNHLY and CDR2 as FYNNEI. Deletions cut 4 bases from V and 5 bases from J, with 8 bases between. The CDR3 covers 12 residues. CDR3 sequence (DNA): TGTGCCAGCAGTGTGGAGAGGACTGAAGCTTTCTTT. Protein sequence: CASSVERTEAFF.

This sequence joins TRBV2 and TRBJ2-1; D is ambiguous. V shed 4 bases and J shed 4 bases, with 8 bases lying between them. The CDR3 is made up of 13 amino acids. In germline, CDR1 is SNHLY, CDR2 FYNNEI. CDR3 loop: CASSGRLYNEQFF. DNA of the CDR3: TGTGCCAGCAGTGGTCGACTGTACAATGAGCAGTTCTTC.

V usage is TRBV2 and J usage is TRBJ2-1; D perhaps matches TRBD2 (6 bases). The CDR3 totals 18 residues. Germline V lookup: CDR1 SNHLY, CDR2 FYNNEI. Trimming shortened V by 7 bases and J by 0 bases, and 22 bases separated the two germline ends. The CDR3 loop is CASIPARDRISSYNEQFF. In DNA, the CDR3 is TGTGCCAGCATACCCGCGCGGGATCGAATATCCTCCTACAATGAGCAGTTCTTC.

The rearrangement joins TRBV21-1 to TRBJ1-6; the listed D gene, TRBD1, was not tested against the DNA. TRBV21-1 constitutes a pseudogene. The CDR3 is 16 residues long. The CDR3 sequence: CASSIDRGTYNSPLHF. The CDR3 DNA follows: TGTGCCAGCAGCATCGACAGGGGGACCTATAATTCACCCCTCCACTTT.

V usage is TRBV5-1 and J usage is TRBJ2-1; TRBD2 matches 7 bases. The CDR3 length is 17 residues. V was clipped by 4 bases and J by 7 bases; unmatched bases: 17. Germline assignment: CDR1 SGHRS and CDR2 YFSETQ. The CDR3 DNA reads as TGCGCCAGCAGCCCCAGACTGCCCGGGGACTATAATAATGAGCAGTTCTTC. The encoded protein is CASSPRLPGDYNNEQFF.

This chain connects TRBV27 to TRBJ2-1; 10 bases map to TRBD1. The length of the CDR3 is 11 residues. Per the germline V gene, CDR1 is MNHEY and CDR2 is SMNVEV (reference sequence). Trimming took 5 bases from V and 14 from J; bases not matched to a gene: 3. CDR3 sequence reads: CASSQGQGKFF. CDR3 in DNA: TGTGCCAGCAGTCAGGGACAGGGGAAGTTCTTC.

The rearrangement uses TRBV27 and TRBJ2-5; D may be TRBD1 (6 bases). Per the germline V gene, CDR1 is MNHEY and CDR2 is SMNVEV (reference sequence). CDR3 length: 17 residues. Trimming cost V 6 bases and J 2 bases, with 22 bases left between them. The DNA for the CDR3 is TGTGCCAGCAGCCCGATACTGGGGGCGTTTCGACAAGAGACCCAGTACTTC. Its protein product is CASSPILGAFRQETQYF.